This T cell receptor (beta chain) is from a study of OX40 agonist ivuxolimab in advanced cancers. CDR1 and CDR2 from the germline V gene are SGDLS and YYNGEE. There are 16 residues in the CDR3. V gave up 4 bases and J gave up 1 base; unmatched junction bases: 6. The assay was immunoSEQ multiplex PCR, and TCRdb's table has in-frame clones only and misses some. The sample carries 45,000 to 60,000 clones, 80% recorded once. V gene TRBV9 combines with J gene TRBJ2-3, with 10 bases aligning to TRBD1. The sequence was collected from an adult with an advanced solid tumor such as melanoma, head and neck, liver or kidney cancer. The specimen comprised CD4+ or CD8+ T cells sorted from blood, sampled in a trial of the OX40 agonist ivuxolimab. The CDR3 region has the DNA TGTGCCAGCAGCTCTTCCGGGACAGGGGGCACAGATACGCAGTATTTT. Its protein is CASSSSGTGGTDTQYF.